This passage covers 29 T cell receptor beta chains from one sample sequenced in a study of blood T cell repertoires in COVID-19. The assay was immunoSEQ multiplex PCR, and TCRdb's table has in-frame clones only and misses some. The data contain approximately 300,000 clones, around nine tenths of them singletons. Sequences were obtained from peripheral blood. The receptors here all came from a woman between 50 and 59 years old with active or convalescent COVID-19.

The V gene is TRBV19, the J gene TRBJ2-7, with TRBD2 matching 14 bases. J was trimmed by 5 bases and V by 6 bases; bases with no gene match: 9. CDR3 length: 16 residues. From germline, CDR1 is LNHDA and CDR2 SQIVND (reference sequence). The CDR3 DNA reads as TGTGCCAGTAGCCACCTGGGACTAGCGGGAGACGACGAGCAGTACTTC. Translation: CASSHLGLAGDDEQYF.

The CDR3 sequence is CASSFKGAHYNSPLHF. In DNA, the CDR3 is TGTGCCAGCAGTTTCAAGGGGGCCCACTATAATTCACCCCTCCACTTT. The chain combines TRBV27 with TRBJ1-6, with 7 bases fitting TRBD1. After removal of 3 bases from V and 3 bases from J, the junction contained 5 bases not matched to a gene. The length of the CDR3 is 16 residues. Germline loops: CDR1 MNHEY, CDR2 SMNVEV (reference sequence).

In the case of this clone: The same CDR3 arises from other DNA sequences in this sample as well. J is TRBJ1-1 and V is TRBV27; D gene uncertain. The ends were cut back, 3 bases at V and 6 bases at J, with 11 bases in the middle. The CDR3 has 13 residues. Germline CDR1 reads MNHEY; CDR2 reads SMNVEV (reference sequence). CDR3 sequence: CASSFRRSPEAFF. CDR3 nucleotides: TGTGCCAGCAGTTTCCGCAGATCCCCTGAAGCTTTCTTT.

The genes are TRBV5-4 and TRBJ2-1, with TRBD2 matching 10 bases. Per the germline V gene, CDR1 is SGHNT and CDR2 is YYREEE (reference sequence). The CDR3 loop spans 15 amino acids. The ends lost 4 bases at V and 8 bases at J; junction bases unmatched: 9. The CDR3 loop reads CASSLKLSGGDEQFF. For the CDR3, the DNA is TGTGCCAGCAGCCTTAAATTGAGCGGGGGGGATGAGCAGTTCTTC.

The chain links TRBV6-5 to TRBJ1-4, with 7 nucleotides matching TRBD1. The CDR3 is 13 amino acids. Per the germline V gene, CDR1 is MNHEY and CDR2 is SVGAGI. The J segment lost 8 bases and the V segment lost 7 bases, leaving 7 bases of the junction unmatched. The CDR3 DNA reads TGTGCCAGCACTACAGGGGCGGTGGAAAAACTGTTTTTT. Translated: CASTTGAVEKLFF.

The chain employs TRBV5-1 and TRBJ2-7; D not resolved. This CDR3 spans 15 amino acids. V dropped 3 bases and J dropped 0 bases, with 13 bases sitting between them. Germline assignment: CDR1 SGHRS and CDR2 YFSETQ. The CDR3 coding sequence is TGCGCCAGCAGCTCCCCCCGGGTCCTCTCCTACGAGCAGTACTTC. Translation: CASSSPRVLSYEQYF.

The CDR3 is CASSVASGGSTDTQYF. The CDR3 region has the DNA TGTGCCAGCAGCGTAGCTAGCGGGGGAAGCACAGATACGCAGTATTTT. The chain joins TRBV9 to TRBJ2-3, with 10 bases fitting TRBD2. There are 16 residues in the CDR3. The J segment lost 0 bases and the V segment lost 0 bases, leaving 1 base of the junction unmatched. Per the germline V gene, CDR1 is SGDLS and CDR2 is YYNGEE.

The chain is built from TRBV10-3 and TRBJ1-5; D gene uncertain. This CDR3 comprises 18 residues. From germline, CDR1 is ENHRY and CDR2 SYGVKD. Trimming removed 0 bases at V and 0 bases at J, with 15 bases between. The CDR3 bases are TGTGCCATCAGTGAGTCTTCGGGGTTGACTTATAGCAATCAGCCCCAGCATTTT. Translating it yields CAISESSGLTYSNQPQHF.

Written as DNA, the CDR3 is TGCGCCAGCAGCCAAGTCGGGGACTCTGGGGCCAACGTCCTGACTTTC. Amino acids: CASSQVGDSGANVLTF. This chain joins TRBV5-1 and TRBJ2-6, with a tentative D call TRBD2 (5 bases). CDR3 length: 16 residues. Germline CDR1 is SGHRS and CDR2 is YFSETQ. The ends were cut back, 4 bases at V and 0 bases at J, with 11 bases in the middle. The full variable domain, with the rest looked up from reference TRBV5-1 and TRBJ2-6, is KAGVTQTPRYLIKTRGQQVTLSCSPISGHRSVSWYQQTPGQGLQFLFEYFSETQRNKGNFPGRFSGRQFSNSRSEMNVSTLELGDSALYLCASSQVGDSGANVLTFGAGSRLTVL.

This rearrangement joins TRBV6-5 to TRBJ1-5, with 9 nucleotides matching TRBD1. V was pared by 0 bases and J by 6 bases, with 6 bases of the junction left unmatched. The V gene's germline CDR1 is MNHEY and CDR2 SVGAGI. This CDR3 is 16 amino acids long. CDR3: CASSYSQQGAGQPQHF. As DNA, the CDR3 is TGTGCCAGCAGTTACTCCCAACAGGGGGCTGGTCAGCCCCAGCATTTT.

CDR3 loop: CASSADRGGYTF. The CDR3 DNA reads TGTGCCAGCAGCGCCGACAGGGGTGGCTACACCTTC. V gene TRBV7-3 combines with J gene TRBJ1-2; 8 bases are shared with TRBD1. After removal of 5 bases from V and 7 bases from J, the junction contained 3 bases not matched to a gene. Germline V gene data show CDR1 as SGHTA and CDR2 as FQGTGA. The CDR3 sequence is 12 residues long.

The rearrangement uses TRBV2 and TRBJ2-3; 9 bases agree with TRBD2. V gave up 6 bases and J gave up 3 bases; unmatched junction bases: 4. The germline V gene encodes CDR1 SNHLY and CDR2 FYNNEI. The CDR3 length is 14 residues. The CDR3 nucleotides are TGTGCCAGCAGACTAGCGGGTCCAACAGATACGCAGTATTTT. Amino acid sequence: CASRLAGPTDTQYF.

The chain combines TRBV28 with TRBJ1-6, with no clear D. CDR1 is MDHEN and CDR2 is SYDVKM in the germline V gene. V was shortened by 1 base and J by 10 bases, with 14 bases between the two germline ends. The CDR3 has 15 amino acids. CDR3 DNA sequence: TGTGCCAGCAGTTTATCGACGGGAACTGGCTCACCCCTCCACTTT. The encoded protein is CASSLSTGTGSPLHF.

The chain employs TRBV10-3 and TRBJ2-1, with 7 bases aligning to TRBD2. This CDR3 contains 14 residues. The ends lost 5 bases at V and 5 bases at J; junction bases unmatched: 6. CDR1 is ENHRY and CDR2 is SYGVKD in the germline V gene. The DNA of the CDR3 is TGTGCCATCAGTCCGGGACTAACAGACAATGAGCAGTTCTTC. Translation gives CAISPGLTDNEQFF.

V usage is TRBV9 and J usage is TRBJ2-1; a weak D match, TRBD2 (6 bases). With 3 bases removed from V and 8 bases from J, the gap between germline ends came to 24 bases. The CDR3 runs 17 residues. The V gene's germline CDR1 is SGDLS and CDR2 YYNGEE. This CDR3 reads CASSGEIEGLTSYEQFF. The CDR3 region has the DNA TGTGCCAGCAGCGGAGAGATAGAGGGACTTACTAGCTATGAGCAGTTCTTC.

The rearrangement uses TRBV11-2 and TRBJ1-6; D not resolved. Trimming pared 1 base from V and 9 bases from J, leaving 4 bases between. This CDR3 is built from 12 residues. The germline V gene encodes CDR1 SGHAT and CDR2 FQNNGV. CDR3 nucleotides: TGTGCCAGCAGCTTAGGGAGTTCACCCCTCCACTTT. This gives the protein CASSLGSSPLHF.

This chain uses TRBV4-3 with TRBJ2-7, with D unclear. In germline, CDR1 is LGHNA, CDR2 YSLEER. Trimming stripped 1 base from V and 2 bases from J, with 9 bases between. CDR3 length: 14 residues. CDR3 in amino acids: CASSQGSGPYEQYF. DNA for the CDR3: TGCGCCAGCAGCCAAGGGTCTGGGCCCTACGAGCAGTACTTC.

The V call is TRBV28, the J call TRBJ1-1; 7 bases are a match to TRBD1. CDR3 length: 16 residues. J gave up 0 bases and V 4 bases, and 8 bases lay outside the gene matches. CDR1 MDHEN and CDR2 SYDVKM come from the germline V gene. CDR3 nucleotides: TGTGCCAGCAGTTCACCCCCAGGGGGGATGAACACTGAAGCTTTCTTT. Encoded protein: CASSSPPGGMNTEAFF.

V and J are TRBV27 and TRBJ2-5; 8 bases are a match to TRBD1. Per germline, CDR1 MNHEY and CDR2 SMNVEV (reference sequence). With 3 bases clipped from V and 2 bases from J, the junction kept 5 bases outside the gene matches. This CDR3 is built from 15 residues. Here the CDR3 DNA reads TGTGCCAGCAGTTTCGACGGGACAGGACAAGAGACCCAGTACTTC. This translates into CASSFDGTGQETQYF.

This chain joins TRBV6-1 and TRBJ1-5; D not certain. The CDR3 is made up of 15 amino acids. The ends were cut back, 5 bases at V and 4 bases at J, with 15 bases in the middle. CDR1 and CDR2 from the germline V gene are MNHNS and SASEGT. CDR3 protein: CASSQLTPMNQPQHF. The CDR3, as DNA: TGTGCCAGCAGTCAATTGACACCCATGAATCAGCCCCAGCATTTT.

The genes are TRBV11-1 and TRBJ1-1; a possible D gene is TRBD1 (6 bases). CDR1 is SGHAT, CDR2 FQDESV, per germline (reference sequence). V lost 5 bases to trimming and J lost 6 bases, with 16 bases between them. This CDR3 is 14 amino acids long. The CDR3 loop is CASSPQIGGPEAFF. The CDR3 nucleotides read TGTGCCAGCAGCCCACAGATAGGGGGACCTGAAGCTTTCTTT.

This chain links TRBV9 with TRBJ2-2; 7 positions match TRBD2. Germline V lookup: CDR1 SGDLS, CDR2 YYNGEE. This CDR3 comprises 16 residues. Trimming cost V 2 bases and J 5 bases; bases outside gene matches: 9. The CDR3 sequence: CASSVSGRFGTGELFF. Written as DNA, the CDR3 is TGTGCCAGCAGCGTGTCCGGGAGGTTCGGAACCGGGGAGCTGTTTTTT.

CDR3 region: CASSYPTGGYTDTQYF. CDR3 DNA: TGTGCCAGCAGTTACCCCACAGGGGGTTACACAGATACGCAGTATTTT. This rearrangement joins TRBV6-2 or TRBV6-3 to TRBJ2-3; 8 bases align to TRBD1. The CDR3 sequence is 16 residues long. Germline CDR1 reads MNHEY; CDR2 reads SVGEGT. V shed 2 bases and J 2 bases; nucleotides not matched to a gene: 6.

This CDR3 is CASSLEGADTQYF. For the CDR3, the DNA is TGCGCCAGCAGCTTGGAGGGGGCGGATACGCAGTATTTT. This rearrangement joins TRBV5-1 to TRBJ2-3; 7 bases line up with TRBD1. V was pared by 0 bases and J by 6 bases, with 1 base of the junction left unmatched. The CDR3 loop spans 13 amino acids. Looked up from germline, CDR1 is SGHRS and CDR2 is YFSETQ.

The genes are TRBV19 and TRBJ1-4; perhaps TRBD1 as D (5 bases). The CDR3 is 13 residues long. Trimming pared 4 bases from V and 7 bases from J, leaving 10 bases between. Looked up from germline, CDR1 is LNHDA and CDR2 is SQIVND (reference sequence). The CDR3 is CASSSQGGEKLFF. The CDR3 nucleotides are TGTGCCAGTAGTAGCCAGGGAGGTGAAAAACTGTTTTTT.

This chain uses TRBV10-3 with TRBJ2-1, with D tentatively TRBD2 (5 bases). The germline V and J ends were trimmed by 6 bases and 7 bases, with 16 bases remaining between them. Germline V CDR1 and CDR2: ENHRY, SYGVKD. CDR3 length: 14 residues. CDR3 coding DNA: TGTGCCATCAGCCCCGACCCATCGGGGAATGAGCAGTTCTTC. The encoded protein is CAISPDPSGNEQFF.

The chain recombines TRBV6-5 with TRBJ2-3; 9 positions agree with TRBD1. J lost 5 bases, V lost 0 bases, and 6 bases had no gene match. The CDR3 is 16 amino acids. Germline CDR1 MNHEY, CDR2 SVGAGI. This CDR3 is CASSYSQGATKDTQYF. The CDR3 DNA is TGTGCCAGCAGTTACTCACAGGGGGCTACTAAAGATACGCAGTATTTT.

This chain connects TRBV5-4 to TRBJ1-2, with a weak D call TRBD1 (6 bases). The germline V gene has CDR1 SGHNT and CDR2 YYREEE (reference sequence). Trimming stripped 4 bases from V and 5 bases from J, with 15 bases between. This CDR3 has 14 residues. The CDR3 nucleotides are TGTGCCAGCAGCGGAGGGGGGGCCCTATATGGCTACACCTTC. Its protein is CASSGGGALYGYTF.

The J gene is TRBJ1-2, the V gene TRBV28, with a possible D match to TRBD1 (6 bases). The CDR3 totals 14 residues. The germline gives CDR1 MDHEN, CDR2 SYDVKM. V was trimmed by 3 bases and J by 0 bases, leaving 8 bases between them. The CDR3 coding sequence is TGTGCCAGCAGTTTCGGACAGTCTAACTATGGCTACACCTTC. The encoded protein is CASSFGQSNYGYTF.